Here is one T cell receptor (beta chain) with its context. Its antigen is still unknown. The length of the CDR3 is 12 residues. The germline gives CDR1 WNHNN, CDR2 SYGVQD (reference sequence). The germline V and J ends were trimmed by 11 bases and 10 bases, with 15 bases remaining between them. The sample belongs to a study of OX40 agonist ivuxolimab in advanced cancers. Across the study: Ivuxolimab is an agonistic anti-OX40 (CD134) antibody, and patients were treated with it. Earlier treatment with anti-PD-1, anti-PD-L1 or anti-CTLA-4 was permitted, and roughly 40% had received some.

Study results and limitations: Among patients with partial responses at 0.1-3.0 mg/kg, clonal expansion was among the lowest. Averaging showed that CD8+ T cells had more expanded clones than CD4+ did.

The table came from immunoSEQ multiplex PCR; TCRdb's copy has only in-frame clones and leaves some out. Of about 83,000 clones listed, about 88% are singletons. The input for sequencing was CD4+ or CD8+ T cells sorted from blood, taken in a trial of the OX40 agonist ivuxolimab. The sequence derives from an adult with an advanced solid tumor such as melanoma, head and neck, liver or kidney cancer. V and J are TRBV10-1 and TRBJ1-6; D gene ambiguous. The CDR3: CAGPPRESPLHF. In DNA, the CDR3 is TGCGCCGGTCCACCTAGGGAGTCACCCCTCCACTTT.